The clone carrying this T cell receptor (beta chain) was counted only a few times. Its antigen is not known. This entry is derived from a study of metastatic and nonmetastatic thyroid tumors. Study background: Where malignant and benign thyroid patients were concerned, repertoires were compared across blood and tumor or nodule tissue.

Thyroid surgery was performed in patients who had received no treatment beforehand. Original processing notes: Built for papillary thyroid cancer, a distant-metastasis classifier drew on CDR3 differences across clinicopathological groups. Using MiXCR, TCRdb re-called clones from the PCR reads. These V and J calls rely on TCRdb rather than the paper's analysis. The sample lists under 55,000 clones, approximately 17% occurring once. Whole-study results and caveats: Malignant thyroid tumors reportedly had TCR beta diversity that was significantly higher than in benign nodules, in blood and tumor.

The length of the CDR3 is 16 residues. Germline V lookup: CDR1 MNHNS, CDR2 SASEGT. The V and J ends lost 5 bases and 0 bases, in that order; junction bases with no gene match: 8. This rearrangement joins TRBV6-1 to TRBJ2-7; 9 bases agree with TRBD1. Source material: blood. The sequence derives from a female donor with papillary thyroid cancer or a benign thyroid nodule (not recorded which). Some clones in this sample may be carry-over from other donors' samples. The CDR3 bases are TGTGCCAGCAGTCGACAGGGGGGAGTGCTCTCCTACGAGCAGTACTTC. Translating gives CASSRQGGVLSYEQYF.